The 27 T cell receptor beta chains given below trace back to one sample, sequenced in a study of response to subunit inactivated influenza vaccine. TCRdb redid the calling of the RT-PCR reads with MiXCR, one entry per CDR3 protein. Seen here are around 580,000 distinct CDR3 sequences, 10% to 15% observed once, and the top ten hold roughly 10%. The sample was PBMCs from blood, taken on the day of vaccination. Receptors were obtained from a man over 45 who received an inactivated influenza vaccine.

The J gene is TRBJ1-1, the V gene TRBV12-3 or TRBV12-4; a weak D match, TRBD1 (6 bases). Deletions cut 3 bases from V and 4 bases from J, with 21 bases between. The CDR3 has 17 residues. This CDR3 is CASSFPWRGAVSTEAFF. The CDR3 DNA sequence: TGTGCCAGCAGTTTTCCCTGGCGGGGGGCTGTCTCCACTGAAGCTTTCTTT.

The CDR3 sequence is CASSLNSGGAGGELFF. Here the CDR3 DNA reads TGTGCCAGCAGCCTAAACTCCGGGGGGGCAGGAGGGGAGCTGTTTTTT. This chain connects TRBV7-8 to TRBJ2-2, with 8 positions matching TRBD2. Germline CDR1 and CDR2: SGHVS and FQNEAQ. The junction had 13 bases not matched to a gene; V was cut back by 5 bases and J by 8 bases. The CDR3 is 16 amino acids.

This clonotype was picked up many times. The gene calls are TRBV7-2 and TRBJ1-2; 7 bases map to TRBD1. The CDR3 spans 14 residues. CDR1 is SGHTA and CDR2 is FQGNSA in the germline V gene. V lost 6 bases to trimming and J lost 3 bases; unmatched junction nucleotides: 7. The CDR3 DNA sequence: TGTGCCAGCAGAGACGACAGGGTGTACTATGGCTACACCTTC. Protein: CASRDDRVYYGYTF.

The table lists this clonotype with many counts. The V and J genes are TRBV7-2 and TRBJ2-7; D gene uncertain. CDR1 and CDR2 from the germline V gene are SGHTA and FQGNSA. This CDR3 contains 11 residues. Trimming left V 7 bases short and J 0 bases short, with 4 bases between. In DNA, the CDR3 is TGTGCCAGCACCAACTCCTACGAGCAGTACTTC. The encoded protein is CASTNSYEQYF.

Ten or more counts support this clonotype. The chain combines TRBV2 with TRBJ2-3; D is perhaps TRBD2 (6 bases). Germline V gene data show CDR1 as SNHLY and CDR2 as FYNNEI. V lost 9 bases and J lost 3, with 13 bases in between. This CDR3 contains 13 residues. The CDR3 spells CASGDSRTDTQYF. The CDR3 DNA follows: TGTGCCAGTGGGGACTCGAGGACAGATACGCAGTATTTT. Together with reference TRBV2 and TRBJ2-3, the CDR3 gives the full variable domain: EPEVTQTPSHQVTQMGQEVILRCVPISNHLYFYWYRQILGQKVEFLVSFYNNEISEKSEIFDDQFSVERPDGSNFTLKIRSTKLEDSAMYFCASGDSRTDTQYFGPGTRLTVL.

The rearrangement joins TRBV5-1 to TRBJ2-3, with 14 bases identical to TRBD2. In germline, CDR1 is SGHRS, CDR2 YFSETQ. J was trimmed by 2 bases and V by 4 bases; bases with no gene match: 9. The CDR3 totals 18 residues. The CDR3 loop reads CASSTGTSGGLYTDTQYF. The DNA of the CDR3 is TGCGCCAGCAGCACCGGGACTAGCGGGGGTCTTTACACAGATACGCAGTATTTT. The entire variable domain, with the rest obtained from reference TRBV5-1 and TRBJ2-3, is as follows: KAGVTQTPRYLIKTRGQQVTLSCSPISGHRSVSWYQQTPGQGLQFLFEYFSETQRNKGNFPGRFSGRQFSNSRSEMNVSTLELGDSALYLCASSTGTSGGLYTDTQYFGPGTRLTVL.

This clonotype was seen ten or more times. The chain links TRBV7-9 to TRBJ2-1; TRBD2 matches 11 bases. Trimming cost V 1 base and J 6 bases; bases outside gene matches: 5. CDR3 length: 16 residues. The germline gives CDR1 SEHNR, CDR2 FQNEAQ (reference sequence). The CDR3 region has the DNA TGTGCCAGCAGCTTAGTCGGCCTAGCGGGAGGCAATGAGCAGTTCTTC. Amino acid sequence: CASSLVGLAGGNEQFF. The entire variable domain, with the rest obtained from reference TRBV7-9 and TRBJ2-1, is as follows: DTGVSQNPRHKITKRGQNVTFRCDPISEHNRLYWYRQTLGQGPEFLTYFQNEAQLEKSRLLSDRFSAERPKGSFSTLEIQRTEQGDSAMYLCASSLVGLAGGNEQFFGPGTRLTVL.

In regard to this clonotype: A much larger clone differs from this one at a single base, so this may be a read error. The chain couples TRBV10-3 to TRBJ2-7; TRBD2 agrees at 12 bases. This CDR3 is 15 amino acids long. J gave up 2 bases and V 4 bases, and 3 bases lay outside the gene matches. CDR1 and CDR2 (germline): ENHRY, SYGVKD. The CDR3 DNA reads as TGTGCCATCAGTGTCGGGACTAGCGGGCCCTACGAGCAGTACGTC. This encodes CAISVGTSGPYEQYV.

The rearrangement uses TRBV20-1 and TRBJ2-5; no reliable D call. The CDR3 is 10 amino acids. Germline V lookup: CDR1 DFQATT, CDR2 SNEGSKA (reference sequence). Trimming stripped 6 bases from V and 7 bases from J, with 9 bases between. CDR3 nucleotide sequence: TGCAGTGCCCTTGTTTTGACCCAGTACTTC. Encoded protein: CSALVLTQYF.

Worth noting for this clonotype: One end of the junction is discordant with germline, which a read error may explain. V and J are TRBV3-1 and TRBJ2-5; possibly TRBD2 for D (5 bases). CDR3 length equals 17 residues. Looked up from germline, CDR1 is LGHDT and CDR2 is YNNKEL (reference sequence). The CDR3 DNA reads TGTGCCACCAGCACGACTACCTTGGCATCTGGAAAAGAGACCCAGTACTTC. Protein: CATSTTTLASGKETQYF.

The chain has TRBV20-1 and TRBJ2-7; 8 bases are shared with TRBD2. The CDR3 consists of 12 residues. The germline gives CDR1 DFQATT, CDR2 SNEGSKA (reference sequence). V gave up 5 bases and J gave up 7 bases; unmatched junction bases: 7. CDR3 in amino acids: CSAGAGGREQYF. The CDR3 bases are TGCAGTGCTGGGGCGGGGGGAAGGGAGCAGTACTTC.

This clonotype was recorded at least ten times. This chain connects TRBV18 to TRBJ2-2, with 8 bases matching TRBD1. CDR1 KGHSH and CDR2 LQKENI come from the germline V gene. V was pared by 4 bases and J by 1 base, with 5 bases of the junction left unmatched. The CDR3 covers 16 residues. CDR3 sequence reads: CASSLTTGVNTGELFF. DNA of the CDR3: TGTGCCAGCTCACTAACGACAGGGGTGAACACCGGGGAGCTGTTTTTT.

The chain recombines TRBV4-3 with TRBJ2-3; 7 bases match TRBD2. This CDR3 is 16 amino acids long. Germline V CDR1 and CDR2: LGHNA, YSLEER. J lost 7 bases, V lost 0 bases, and 10 bases had no gene match. The CDR3 sequence: CASSQDRGGSLNTQYF. CDR3 coding DNA: TGCGCCAGCAGCCAAGATCGTGGCGGGAGTTTGAATACGCAGTATTTT.

This clonotype appeared a few times. J is TRBJ2-1 and V is TRBV27, with D possibly being TRBD2 (6 bases). The CDR3 consists of 18 residues. Per germline, CDR1 MNHEY and CDR2 SMNVEV (reference sequence). V was trimmed by 5 bases and J by 7 bases, leaving 27 bases between them. The CDR3 reads CASSLGLQFTRMVNEQFF. CDR3 coding DNA: TGTGCCAGCAGTCTTGGACTACAATTCACCAGGATGGTGAATGAGCAGTTCTTC.

On this clonotype: The germline gene is not matched at one end of the junction; a read error may be the cause. The chain joins TRBV6-4 to TRBJ2-4; TRBD2 aligns across 9 bases. The CDR3 contains 19 residues. Germline CDR1 and CDR2: MRHNA and SNTAGT. CDR3 loop: CARRPEIAGVGVAKNIQYF. The CDR3, as DNA: TGTGCCCGCAGACCCGAGATAGCGGGAGTCGGGGTAGCCAAAAACATTCAGTACTTC.

The chain has TRBV6-1 and TRBJ2-7, with D perhaps TRBD1 (6 bases). CDR3 size: 14 residues. V was shortened by 5 bases and J by 2 bases, with 13 bases between the two germline ends. CDR1 and CDR2 from the germline V gene are MNHNS and SASEGT. The CDR3 is CASSPPDRPYEQYF. CDR3 nucleotide sequence: TGTGCCAGCAGTCCTCCGGACAGACCCTACGAGCAGTACTTC.

This clonotype was counted a few times. The chain combines TRBV29-1 with TRBJ2-5; possible D gene TRBD2, 5 bases. Trimming cost V 5 bases and J 6 bases, with 16 bases left between them. CDR3 length equals 13 residues. The germline V gene has CDR1 SQVTM and CDR2 ANQGSEA. The CDR3, as DNA: TGCAGCGTTAGGGTATGGCAGACTAAGACCCAGTACTTC. Translation: CSVRVWQTKTQYF. Looking up the rest from reference TRBV29-1 and TRBJ2-5 gives the full variable domain: SAVISQKPSRDICQRGTSLTIQCQVDSQVTMMFWYRQQPGQSLTLIATANQGSEATYESGFVIDKFPISRPNLTFSTLTVSNMSPEDSSIYLCSVRVWQTKTQYFGPGTRLLVL.

V gene TRBV6-2 or TRBV6-3 combines with J gene TRBJ1-1; D is uncertain. In germline, CDR1 is MNHEY, CDR2 SVGEGT. The CDR3 has 16 amino acids. V shed 2 bases and J shed 0 bases, with 13 bases lying between them. The CDR3 DNA reads TGTGCCAGCAGTTACAGTGGCTTCCCTATGAACACTGAAGCTTTCTTT. Amino acid sequence: CASSYSGFPMNTEAFF.

This clonotype has ten or more counts. The gene calls are TRBV6-2 or TRBV6-3 and TRBJ2-7; TRBD1 matches 8 bases. From germline, CDR1 is MNHEY and CDR2 SVGEGT. The CDR3 has 15 amino acids. Trimming took 2 bases from V and 0 from J; bases not matched to a gene: 3. The CDR3 DNA follows: TGTGCCAGCAGTTACCGGACAGGGAGCTCCTACGAGCAGTACTTC. Residues: CASSYRTGSSYEQYF.

A few counts support this clonotype. This chain uses TRBV14 with TRBJ2-7; D might be TRBD1 (6 bases). The CDR3 length is 14 residues. V lost 4 bases and J 4 bases, leaving 14 bases between the germline ends. Germline lookup yields CDR1 SGHDN and CDR2 FVKESK. The chain's CDR3 is CASSPQQGAYEQYF. DNA of the CDR3: TGTGCCAGCAGCCCCCAACAGGGAGCGTACGAGCAGTACTTC.

The chain uses TRBV11-2 and TRBJ1-6; D unclear. The CDR3 sequence is 14 residues long. V gave up 0 bases and J gave up 7 bases, with 7 bases separating them. In germline, CDR1 is SGHAT, CDR2 FQNNGV. The CDR3: CASSLEQRNSPLHF. The CDR3 nucleotides are TGTGCCAGCAGCTTAGAACAGAGAAATTCACCCCTCCACTTT. Together with reference TRBV11-2 and TRBJ1-6, the CDR3 gives the full variable domain: EAGVAQSPRYKIIEKRQSVAFWCNPISGHATLYWYQQILGQGPKLLIQFQNNGVVDDSQLPKDRFSAERLKGVDSTLKIQPAKLEDSAVYLCASSLEQRNSPLHFGNGTRLTVT.

This clonotype was seen a handful of times. CDR3 bases: TGCGCCAGCAGCTACCAGGGGATAACTAACTATGGCTACACCTTC. It translates to CASSYQGITNYGYTF. The rearrangement links TRBV5-1 to TRBJ1-2, with D possibly TRBD1 on 6 matching bases. The germline V gene has CDR1 SGHRS and CDR2 YFSETQ. V lost 3 bases, J lost 0 bases, and 12 bases lay in between. The CDR3 sequence is 15 residues long.

The chain carries TRBV4-2 and TRBJ2-1, with D possibly TRBD2 on 8 matching bases. Per the germline V gene, CDR1 is LGHNA and CDR2 is YNFKEQ. The V gene lost 4 bases and the J gene lost 4 bases, with 29 bases spanning the gap. This CDR3 comprises 20 residues. The CDR3 nucleotides read TGTGCCAGCAGCCCGTTTTGGGCGGGAGGAACCCAGGGGGGGTACAATGAGCAGTTCTTC. Encoded protein: CASSPFWAGGTQGGYNEQFF.

The chain carries TRBV4-2 and TRBJ2-3; D gene ambiguous. Germline V gene data show CDR1 as LGHNA and CDR2 as YNFKEQ. V lost 0 bases and J lost 0, with 4 bases in between. The CDR3 has 14 residues. The CDR3 loop reads CASSQEFSTDTQYF. In DNA, the CDR3 is TGTGCCAGCAGCCAAGAGTTTAGCACAGATACGCAGTATTTT.

In this sample, this clonotype turned up a few times. The chain employs TRBV6-2 or TRBV6-3 and TRBJ2-5, with 7 bases lining up with TRBD2. Germline V lookup: CDR1 MNHEY, CDR2 SVGEGT. This CDR3 comprises 15 residues. Trimming removed 7 bases from V and 3 bases from J; junction bases left unmatched: 11. The chain's CDR3 is CASTTSYTSEETQYF. The CDR3 DNA reads as TGTGCCAGCACCACCAGTTATACTAGCGAAGAGACCCAGTACTTC.

J is TRBJ2-5 and V is TRBV7-8; D not certain. The CDR3 length is 16 residues. V lost 2 bases to trimming and J lost 4 bases, with 17 bases between them. Germline CDR1 is SGHVS and CDR2 is FQNEAQ. The CDR3 DNA is TGTGCCAGCAGCTTAATTATAGAAGTAGTCGCAGAGACCCAGTACTTC. Its translation: CASSLIIEVVAETQYF.

CDR3 sequence reads: CATFQTGELFF. CDR3 in DNA: TGTGCCACCTTCCAGACCGGGGAGCTGTTTTTT. The chain has TRBV27 and TRBJ2-2; D gene unclear. Germline V gene sequence: CDR1 MNHEY, CDR2 SMNVEV (reference sequence). Trimming took 10 bases from V and 5 from J, leaving 8 bases between them. The CDR3 runs 11 residues.